Shown below are 28 T cell receptor beta chains from a single sample sequenced in a study of identifying expanded T cells in peripheral blood (dated by TCRdb to the late 2010s). To prepare the library, the immunoSEQ multiplex PCR assay was applied. In TCRdb, the immuneACCESS table is reduced to in-frame sequences with V and J assigned. These tables do not hold every clone; where another copy was compared, an unresolved V gene accounts for under half, and the others remain unexplained. The sample table holds roughly 63,000 clones, of which approximately 82% were seen once. The top ten hold about a fifth of the sample. Sequencing used blood. The receptors come from a person between 18 and 75 years old in good health.

In this sample, this clone turned up once. V gene TRBV29-1 combines with J gene TRBJ1-1; possible D gene TRBD1, 5 bases. V lost 6 bases and J lost 0, with 14 bases in between. This CDR3 is built from 14 residues. The germline V gene has CDR1 SQVTM and CDR2 ANQGSEA. The CDR3 sequence is CSVLWRGVNTEAFF. CDR3 bases: TGCAGCGTCCTGTGGAGGGGCGTGAACACTGAAGCTTTCTTT.

The chain recombines TRBV2 with TRBJ2-7; 16 bases are a match to TRBD2. Germline CDR1 and CDR2: SNHLY and FYNNEI. V dropped 5 bases and J dropped 2; count of bases not matched to a gene: 12. This CDR3 has 19 residues. CDR3 nucleotide sequence: TGTGCCAGCAGTCATGCCGTCGGGACTAGCGGGAGGGGGGCCTACGAGCAGTACTTC. Protein: CASSHAVGTSGRGAYEQYF.

The chain links TRBV5-8 to TRBJ1-1; weak D call: TRBD1 (6 bases). Germline CDR1 is SGHTS and CDR2 is YDEGEE. The V end lost 2 bases, the J end lost 9 bases, and 17 bases lay between the germline ends. This CDR3 has 14 residues. CDR3 amino acids: CASSFRGGQLQAFF. DNA of the CDR3: TGTGCCAGCAGCTTCAGAGGTGGACAGCTCCAAGCTTTCTTT.

The CDR3 loop is CASSEALVTGGFTVRNTIYF. The CDR3, as DNA: TGTGCCAGCAGTGAAGCGCTTGTGACAGGGGGCTTCACTGTCAGAAACACCATATATTTT. The chain employs TRBV6-1 and TRBJ1-3; 10 bases line up with TRBD1. This CDR3 region has 20 residues. With V trimmed by 0 bases and J by 5 bases, 16 bases remained unmatched. CDR1 and CDR2 from the germline V gene are MNHNS and SASEGT.

This clone was seen a handful of times. The chain links TRBV6-1 to TRBJ1-5; no firm D call. Trimming removed 0 bases at V and 2 bases at J, with 8 bases between. The CDR3 loop spans 15 amino acids. Germline assignment: CDR1 MNHNS and CDR2 SASEGT. CDR3 amino acids: CASSEASWGNQPQHF. CDR3 DNA sequence: TGTGCCAGCAGTGAAGCGAGCTGGGGCAATCAGCCCCAGCATTTT.

This clone was observed once. The genes are TRBV21-1 and TRBJ2-1; the DNA was not used to check the table's D call, TRBD1. TRBV21-1 is annotated as a pseudogene. The length of the CDR3 is 13 residues. DNA of the CDR3: TGTGCCAGCGGATGCCAGGGGGCTCATGAGCAGTTCTTC. It encodes CASGCQGAHEQFF.

The gene calls are TRBV14 and TRBJ1-6, with a weak D call TRBD1 (5 bases). With 2 bases removed from V and 6 bases from J, the gap between germline ends came to 11 bases. Germline CDR1 and CDR2: SGHDN and FVKESK. The CDR3 is 15 residues long. CDR3 bases: TGTGCCAGCAGCCAAAGAACAGGTTTTAATTCACCCCTCCACTTT. Translated, it gives CASSQRTGFNSPLHF.

This clone was observed a handful of times. V usage is TRBV19 and J usage is TRBJ2-7; no clear D. V was pared by 1 base and J by 1 base, with 14 bases between. The CDR3 covers 16 residues. Looked up from germline, CDR1 is LNHDA and CDR2 is SQIVND (reference sequence). For the CDR3, the DNA is TGTGCCAGTAGTATAGGGCGTTCGGAAGTATCCTACGAGCAGTACTTC. This codes for CASSIGRSEVSYEQYF.

The rearrangement uses TRBV10-3 and TRBJ1-2; D is unresolved. CDR1 is ENHRY and CDR2 is SYGVKD in the germline V gene. The CDR3 contains 16 residues. V gave up 3 bases and J gave up 1 base, with 15 bases separating them. CDR3 residues: CAISDPGRSDNYGYTF. DNA for the CDR3: TGTGCCATCAGTGATCCGGGCAGGTCTGATAACTATGGCTACACCTTC.

The V call is TRBV10-1, the J call TRBJ2-3; a weak D match, TRBD1 (6 bases). Germline CDR1 WNHNN, CDR2 SYGVQD (reference sequence). The ends were cut back, 2 bases at V and 4 bases at J, with 22 bases in the middle. The CDR3 spans 18 residues. CDR3 amino acids: CASSEIGQGIKGPDTQYF. Here the CDR3 DNA reads TGCGCCAGCAGTGAGATAGGGCAGGGGATTAAGGGACCAGATACGCAGTATTTT.

The rearrangement uses TRBV6-6 and TRBJ1-2; D call uncertain. Germline V gives CDR1 MNHNY, CDR2 SVGAGI (reference sequence). The length of the CDR3 is 13 residues. With 5 bases removed from V and 2 bases from J, the gap between germline ends came to 9 bases. This CDR3 reads CASSPGVNYGYTF. Written as DNA, the CDR3 is TGTGCCAGCAGTCCCGGGGTAAACTATGGCTACACCTTC.

This CDR3 is CASSPSSGGSDYEQYF. CDR3 nucleotides: TGTGCCAGCAGTCCGTCTTCGGGCGGGTCGGACTACGAGCAGTACTTC. The chain is built from TRBV2 and TRBJ2-7, with D perhaps TRBD2 (5 bases). Germline CDR1 is SNHLY and CDR2 is FYNNEI. The CDR3 is 16 amino acids. Trimming removed 5 bases from V and 3 bases from J, with 20 bases in between. Drawing the rest from reference TRBV2 and TRBJ2-7, the complete variable domain is EPEVTQTPSHQVTQMGQEVILRCVPISNHLYFYWYRQILGQKVEFLVSFYNNEISEKSEIFDDQFSVERPDGSNFTLKIRSTKLEDSAMYFCASSPSSGGSDYEQYFGPGTRLTVT.

The chain combines TRBV10-2 with TRBJ2-5; D not certain. Trimming took 8 bases from V and 0 from J, leaving 7 bases between them. CDR3 length: 12 amino acids. Germline V gene sequence: CDR1 WSHSY, CDR2 SAAADI. CDR3 in DNA: TGCGCCAGCTCCCCGTACCAAGAGACCCAGTACTTC. It codes for CASSPYQETQYF.

V usage is TRBV2 and J usage is TRBJ2-7, with no clear D. The CDR3 covers 13 residues. V lost 5 bases to trimming and J lost 6 bases, with 14 bases between them. Per germline, CDR1 SNHLY and CDR2 FYNNEI. CDR3 coding DNA: TGTGCCAGCAGTAAGGACGGCTTACGCGAGCAGTACGTC. Translation: CASSKDGLREQYV.

The chain has TRBV6-5 and TRBJ1-2; D not resolved. The CDR3 sequence is 16 residues long. Trimming removed 0 bases from V and 0 bases from J, with 11 bases in between. Germline V gene data show CDR1 as MNHEY and CDR2 as SVGAGI. In nucleotides, the CDR3 is TGTGCCAGCAGTTACTCGATGTTGCAGGCTAACTATGGCTACACCTTC. Translating it yields CASSYSMLQANYGYTF.

The genes are TRBV6-1 and TRBJ2-7; 12 nucleotides align to TRBD1. CDR1 and CDR2 (germline): MNHNS, SASEGT. V gave up 7 bases and J gave up 10 bases; unmatched junction bases: 14. The CDR3 has 15 amino acids. CDR3 residues: CASTSDGTGGPLQYV. As DNA, the CDR3 is TGTGCCAGCACGTCGGACGGGACAGGGGGCCCACTACAGTACGTC.

V and J are TRBV30 and TRBJ1-2; tentative D call: TRBD1 (6 bases). The germline V gene has CDR1 GTSNPN and CDR2 SVGIG (reference sequence). Trimming pared 3 bases from V and 2 bases from J, leaving 13 bases between. This CDR3 spans 14 amino acids. The CDR3 DNA reads TGTGCCTGGAGCCAATTCACAGGGAACTATGGCTACACCTTC. This translates into CAWSQFTGNYGYTF. The variable domain in full, completed from reference TRBV30 and TRBJ1-2, reads SQTIHQWPATLVQPVGSPLSLECTVEGTSNPNLYWYRQAAGRGLQLLFYSVGIGQISSEVPQNLSASRPQDRQFILSSKKLLLSDSGFYLCAWSQFTGNYGYTFGSGTRLTVV.

V and J are TRBV10-3 and TRBJ2-1; 10 nucleotides match TRBD1. The J segment lost 8 bases and the V segment lost 5 bases, leaving 15 bases of the junction unmatched. CDR3 length: 17 residues. The germline gives CDR1 ENHRY, CDR2 SYGVKD. The CDR3 DNA reads TGTGCCATCAGTTCCGACAGGGGGCGTCGTGTTTCCCATGAGCAGTTCTTC. Amino acids: CAISSDRGRRVSHEQFF.

CDR3 protein: CASSRSESTGELFF. CDR3 sequence (DNA): TGCGCCAGCAGCCGAAGCGAGTCTACCGGGGAGCTGTTTTTT. The chain couples TRBV4-1 to TRBJ2-2; no reliable D call. Germline V gene data show CDR1 as MGHRA and CDR2 as YSYEKL. The ends were cut back, 4 bases at V and 5 bases at J, with 11 bases in the middle. This CDR3 contains 14 residues.

This clone has a count of ten or more. The V gene is TRBV20-1, the J gene TRBJ1-2; D uncertain. Germline CDR1 reads DFQATT; CDR2 reads SNEGSKA (reference sequence). CDR3 size: 10 residues. Trimming shortened V by 4 bases and J by 7 bases, and 7 bases separated the two germline ends. The CDR3 is CSATQTGYTF. CDR3 sequence (DNA): TGCAGTGCTACTCAGACTGGCTACACCTTC.

The rearrangement uses TRBV18 and TRBJ2-2; D possibly corresponds to TRBD1 (5 bases). Deletions cut 0 bases from V and 1 base from J, with 15 bases between. Germline CDR1 reads KGHSH; CDR2 reads LQKENI. The CDR3 is made up of 18 amino acids. The CDR3 spells CASSPPGRAYRNTGELFF. CDR3 nucleotides: TGTGCCAGCTCACCACCCGGCAGGGCTTACCGGAACACCGGGGAGCTGTTTTTT.

This chain links TRBV12-5 with TRBJ2-7; 9 bases match TRBD1. Germline CDR1 LGHNT, CDR2 FRNRAP. This CDR3 comprises 14 residues. Trimming cost V 5 bases and J 3 bases; bases outside gene matches: 5. The CDR3: CASGVGQGGYEQYF. Written as DNA, the CDR3 is TGTGCTAGTGGTGTGGGACAGGGTGGCTACGAGCAGTACTTC. The full variable domain, in which reference TRBV12-5 and TRBJ2-7 provide the parts outside the CDR3, is DARVTQTPRHKVTEMGQEVTMRCQPILGHNTVFWYRQTMMQGLELLAYFRNRAPLDDSGMPKDRFSAEMPDATLATLKIQPSEPRDSAVYFCASGVGQGGYEQYFGPGTRLTVT.

This clone was seen only once. This rearrangement joins TRBV5-1 to TRBJ2-3, with D perhaps matching TRBD2 (6 bases). With 3 bases removed from V and 6 bases from J, the gap between germline ends came to 14 bases. Germline V gene data show CDR1 as SGHRS and CDR2 as YFSETQ. The CDR3 sequence is 14 residues long. CDR3 sequence: CASSSPFRGDTQYF. The CDR3 nucleotides are TGCGCCAGCAGCTCGCCCTTTCGGGGGGATACGCAGTATTTT.

With regard to this clone: At one boundary the junction diverges from the germline segment, which might be a read error. The V gene is TRBV5-8, the J gene TRBJ1-2; weak D call: TRBD1 (6 bases). Per germline, CDR1 SGHTS and CDR2 YDEGEE. This CDR3 comprises 14 residues. In DNA, the CDR3 is TGTGCCAGCAGCTTGGCCGCCAGCCAGGGGAATCGGCCCTTC. Translated, it gives CASSLAASQGNRPF.

The chain employs TRBV28 and TRBJ2-2; D is perhaps TRBD1 (5 bases). The CDR3 extends over 14 amino acids. CDR1 and CDR2 from the germline V gene are MDHEN and SYDVKM. Deletions cut 6 bases from V and 7 bases from J, with 15 bases between. The CDR3, as DNA: TGTGCCAGCAGAGGGTCCAGGGCTTACGGGGAGCTGTTTTTT. The encoded protein is CASRGSRAYGELFF.

This chain connects TRBV18 to TRBJ1-4, with D perhaps matching TRBD1 (5 bases). V gave up 4 bases and J gave up 6 bases, with 9 bases separating them. This CDR3 spans 13 amino acids. Per germline, CDR1 KGHSH and CDR2 LQKENI. The DNA of the CDR3 is TGTGCCAGCTCACGCGGCAGGGATGAAAAACTGTTTTTT. The encoded protein is CASSRGRDEKLFF.

This sequence joins TRBV30 and TRBJ1-1; no clear D gene. V lost 4 bases, J lost 1 base, and 10 bases lay in between. CDR1 is GTSNPN, CDR2 SVGIG, per germline (reference sequence). The CDR3 is made up of 13 amino acids. CDR3 coding DNA: TGTGCCTGGAATAGAGAATCGAACACTGAAGCTTTCTTT. This encodes CAWNRESNTEAFF.

The gene calls are TRBV27 and TRBJ1-1; D possibly corresponds to TRBD1 (6 bases). Germline V lookup: CDR1 MNHEY, CDR2 SMNVEV (reference sequence). Trimming took off 1 base at V and 3 bases at J, with 9 bases between the two ends. The CDR3 is made up of 14 amino acids. The CDR3 DNA reads TGTGCCAGCAGTTTATATAGGGGGGACACTGAAGCTTTCTTT. It codes for CASSLYRGDTEAFF.